This entry lists 18 T cell receptor beta chains sequenced from one sample in a study of cytomegalovirus exposure and HLA in healthy donors. Profiled with immunoSEQ multiplex PCR; TCRdb holds only in-frame clones, not every one. The sample lists some 59,000 clones; approximately 89% were seen once. Sequencing was done on a sample of PBMCs. These receptors were collected from a woman aged 18-29 years in good health and CMV-seropositive.

This clone came up once. CDR3 amino acids: CASSGQGGSGANVLTF. CDR3 sequence (DNA): TGTGCCAGTAGTGGGCAGGGAGGCTCTGGGGCCAACGTCCTGACTTTC. This rearrangement joins TRBV19 to TRBJ2-6, with D perhaps matching TRBD2 (6 bases). The CDR3 contains 16 residues. Germline V gene sequence: CDR1 LNHDA, CDR2 SQIVND (reference sequence). V dropped 5 bases and J dropped 0 bases, with 11 bases sitting between them.

The gene calls are TRBV29-1 and TRBJ1-2; no clear D. V lost 3 bases and J lost 4, with 6 bases in between. Germline V gene sequence: CDR1 SQVTM, CDR2 ANQGSEA. The CDR3 length is 11 residues. CDR3 loop: CSVESGYGYTF. The CDR3 nucleotides read TGCAGCGTTGAGTCCGGCTATGGCTACACCTTC. Full variable domain (outside the CDR3, taken from reference TRBV29-1 and TRBJ1-2): SAVISQKPSRDICQRGTSLTIQCQVDSQVTMMFWYRQQPGQSLTLIATANQGSEATYESGFVIDKFPISRPNLTFSTLTVSNMSPEDSSIYLCSVESGYGYTFGSGTRLTVV.

This clone was counted once. As DNA, the CDR3 is TGTGCCAGCAGCTTAGAAGGGGAGGGGGGAGACTATGGCTACACCTTC. Protein product: CASSLEGEGGDYGYTF. The chain combines TRBV7-6 with TRBJ1-2; the D gene is possibly TRBD1 (6 bases). The CDR3 covers 16 residues. Germline V gives CDR1 SGHVS, CDR2 FNYEAQ. The V end was cut by 1 base, the J end by 3 bases, with 15 bases between.

This rearrangement joins TRBV9 to TRBJ2-7; tentatively, D is TRBD2 (6 bases). The V end was cut by 4 bases, the J end by 0 bases, with 11 bases between. In germline, CDR1 is SGDLS, CDR2 YYNGEE. This CDR3 has 14 amino acids. The CDR3 protein is CASSRDFSSYEQYF. CDR3 DNA: TGTGCCAGCAGCCGGGACTTCTCCTCCTACGAGCAGTACTTC.

This chain joins TRBV19 and TRBJ1-1; tentatively, D is TRBD1 (5 bases). CDR1 and CDR2 (germline): LNHDA, SQIVND (reference sequence). This CDR3 is 15 amino acids long. V was cut by 3 bases and J by 0 bases, with 11 bases left in between. DNA for the CDR3: TGTGCCAGTAGTATTTCCGGGACTGTGAACACTGAAGCTTTCTTT. It translates to CASSISGTVNTEAFF.

In its sample, this clone was seen once. V and J are TRBV9 and TRBJ1-1, with D perhaps TRBD1 (6 bases). V was shortened by 0 bases and J by 10 bases, with 19 bases between the two germline ends. The CDR3 has 15 residues. The germline gives CDR1 SGDLS, CDR2 YYNGEE. The CDR3 DNA reads TGTGCCAGCAGCGTAGTATACGACACACCCAGGGGAGCTTTCTTT. Residues: CASSVVYDTPRGAFF. The full variable domain, rest sourced from reference TRBV9 and TRBJ1-1, is DSGVTQTPKHLITATGQRVTLRCSPRSGDLSVYWYQQSLDQGLQFLIQYYNGEERAKGNILERFSAQQFPDLHSELNLSSLELGDSALYFCASSVVYDTPRGAFFGQGTRLTVV.

The J gene is TRBJ2-5, the V gene TRBV5-4, with TRBD2 identical over 11 bases. The germline V gene encodes CDR1 SGHNT and CDR2 YYREEE (reference sequence). CDR3 length equals 15 residues. V was pared by 2 bases and J by 5 bases, with 5 bases of the junction left unmatched. The CDR3 region has the DNA TGTGCCAGCAGCTTTGTAGCGGGGGGGTTGGAGACCCAGTACTTC. Translating it yields CASSFVAGGLETQYF.

J is TRBJ2-2 and V is TRBV5-1; D possibly corresponds to TRBD1 (6 bases). V was shortened by 7 bases and J by 1 base, with 11 bases between the two germline ends. This CDR3 has 14 residues. CDR1 is SGHRS and CDR2 is YFSETQ in the germline V gene. The DNA of the CDR3 is TGCGCCAGCGGGAAGGGACAGAACACCGGGGAGCTGTTTTTT. It yields the protein CASGKGQNTGELFF. The full variable domain, its missing parts supplied by reference TRBV5-1 and TRBJ2-2, is KAGVTQTPRYLIKTRGQQVTLSCSPISGHRSVSWYQQTPGQGLQFLFEYFSETQRNKGNFPGRFSGRQFSNSRSEMNVSTLELGDSALYLCASGKGQNTGELFFGEGSRLTVL.

This clone occurred a few times. This chain connects TRBV6-5 to TRBJ1-6; 11 nucleotides agree with TRBD1. Germline V CDR1 and CDR2: MNHEY, SVGAGI. The CDR3 spans 15 residues. V trimming: 6 bases; J trimming: 9 bases; junction bases outside the gene matches: 7. CDR3 DNA: TGTGCCAGCAGCAAGGGACAGGGGGTTGGTTCACCCCTCCACTTT. This translates into CASSKGQGVGSPLHF.

CDR3 sequence (DNA): TGTGCCAGCAGTTATCAGGGGGCGGGTGAAAAACTGTTTTTT. This translates into CASSYQGAGEKLFF. This sequence joins TRBV6-6 and TRBJ1-4, with 8 bases aligning to TRBD1. Looked up from germline, CDR1 is MNHNY and CDR2 is SVGAGI (reference sequence). The trim removed 3 bases at V and 7 bases at J, leaving 4 bases unmatched. This CDR3 is built from 14 residues.

CDR3 bases: TGCGCCAGCAGCTCGGAACCGGGACAGGGGATGCCCTACGAGCAGTACTTC. It codes for CASSSEPGQGMPYEQYF. The chain is built from TRBV5-1 and TRBJ2-7, with 10 bases fitting TRBD1. With V trimmed by 3 bases and J by 2 bases, 11 bases remained unmatched. CDR1 SGHRS and CDR2 YFSETQ come from the germline V gene. The CDR3 is 17 amino acids.

The gene calls are TRBV4-1 and TRBJ1-4; no reliable D call. The CDR3 spans 16 residues. The V gene's germline CDR1 is MGHRA and CDR2 YSYEKL. With 0 bases removed from V and 1 base from J, the gap between germline ends came to 9 bases. In DNA form, the CDR3 reads TGCGCCAGCAGCCAAGAAGTCGGGGTAACTAATGAAAAACTGTTTTTT. Encoded protein: CASSQEVGVTNEKLFF.

As DNA, the CDR3 is TGTGCCACCAGCAGAGGCCCGTGGACAGGGGGCGAAGAGACCCAGTACTTC. It encodes CATSRGPWTGGEETQYF. The chain is built from TRBV15 and TRBJ2-5, with 11 bases aligning to TRBD1. The CDR3 has 17 amino acids. The ends lost 1 base at V and 3 bases at J; junction bases unmatched: 7. Germline loops: CDR1 LNHNV, CDR2 YYDKDF (reference sequence).

The chain is built from TRBV7-8 and TRBJ1-4, with D possibly matching TRBD1 (6 bases). V lost 1 base and J 8 bases, leaving 17 bases between the germline ends. Germline-derived CDR1 and CDR2 are SGHVS and FQNEAQ. The CDR3 spans 16 residues. The CDR3 is CASSLEAGRGTEKLFF. CDR3 DNA: TGTGCCAGCAGCTTAGAGGCGGGGAGGGGGACCGAAAAACTGTTTTTT.

J is TRBJ2-3 and V is TRBV29-1; D uncertain. This CDR3 is built from 11 residues. CDR1 is SQVTM, CDR2 ANQGSEA, per germline. Trimming cost V 3 bases and J 5 bases, with 6 bases left between them. The chain's CDR3 is CSVDGGDTQYF. CDR3 sequence (DNA): TGCAGCGTTGACGGCGGAGATACGCAGTATTTT.

The rearrangement uses TRBV6-5 and TRBJ2-4, with unresolved D. The V gene lost 7 bases and the J gene lost 0 bases, with 7 bases spanning the gap. The CDR3 extends over 13 amino acids. The V gene's germline CDR1 is MNHEY and CDR2 SVGAGI. CDR3 sequence (DNA): TGTGCCAGCACGAGTCTAGCCAAAAACATTCAGTACTTC. It specifies CASTSLAKNIQYF.

The chain couples TRBV19 to TRBJ1-2; the match to TRBD1 covers 10 bases. Germline trimming cut 8 bases from V and 2 bases from J; bases unmatched to any gene: 2. This CDR3 is built from 13 residues. Germline-derived CDR1 and CDR2 are LNHDA and SQIVND (reference sequence). CDR3 amino acids: CASSGQGNYGYTF. DNA for the CDR3: TGTGCCAGTTCGGGACAGGGGAACTATGGCTACACCTTC. Full variable domain (rest looked up from reference TRBV19 and TRBJ1-2): DGGITQSPKYLFRKEGQNVTLSCEQNLNHDAMYWYRQDPGQGLRLIYYSQIVNDFQKGDIAEGYSVSREKKESFPLTVTSAQKNPTAFYLCASSGQGNYGYTFGSGTRLTVV.

The genes are TRBV6-4 and TRBJ2-1, with 10 bases identical to TRBD2. J lost 4 bases, V lost 1 base, and 1 base had no gene match. CDR3 length: 15 amino acids. Germline V gene sequence: CDR1 MRHNA, CDR2 SNTAGT. The CDR3 reads CASSDLAGGYNEQFF. As DNA, the CDR3 is TGTGCCAGCAGTGACTTAGCGGGGGGTTACAATGAGCAGTTCTTC.